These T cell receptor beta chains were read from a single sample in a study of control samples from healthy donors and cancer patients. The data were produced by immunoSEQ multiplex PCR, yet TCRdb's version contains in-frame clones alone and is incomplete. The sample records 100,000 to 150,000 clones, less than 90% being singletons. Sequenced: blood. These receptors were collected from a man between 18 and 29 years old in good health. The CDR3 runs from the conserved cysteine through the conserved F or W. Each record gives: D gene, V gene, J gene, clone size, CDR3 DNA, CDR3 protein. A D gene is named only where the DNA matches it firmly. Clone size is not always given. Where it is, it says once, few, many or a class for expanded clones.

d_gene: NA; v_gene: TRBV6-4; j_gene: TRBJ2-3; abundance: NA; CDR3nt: TGTGCCAGCAGTGACTCGACCACAGATACGCAGTATTTT; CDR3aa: CASSDSTTDTQYF
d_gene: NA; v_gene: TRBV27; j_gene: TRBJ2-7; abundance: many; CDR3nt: TGTGCCAGCAGTTTATCGAGTGGGAGCTCCTACGAGCAGTACTTC; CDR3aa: CASSLSSGSSYEQYF
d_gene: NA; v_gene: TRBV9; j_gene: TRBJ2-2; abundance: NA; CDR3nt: TGTGCCAGCAGCGTAAAGGCGGCACACACCGGGGAGCTGTTTTTT; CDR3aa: CASSVKAAHTGELFF
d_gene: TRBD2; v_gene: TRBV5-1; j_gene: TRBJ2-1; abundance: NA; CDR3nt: TGCGCCAGCATCGGACTAGGGAGCTCCTACAATGAGCAGTTCTTC; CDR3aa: CASIGLGSSYNEQFF
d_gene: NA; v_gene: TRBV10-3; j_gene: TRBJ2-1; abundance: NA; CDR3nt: TGTGCCATCAGTGGAGGAGGGGTGGCTGAGCAGTTCTTC; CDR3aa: CAISGGGVAEQFF
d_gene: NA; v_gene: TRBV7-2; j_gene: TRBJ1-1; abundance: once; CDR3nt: TGTGCCAGCAGCTTAACAGAGAACACTGAAGCTTTCTTT; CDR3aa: CASSLTENTEAFF
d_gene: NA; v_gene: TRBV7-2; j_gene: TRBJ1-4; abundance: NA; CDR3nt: TGTGCCAGCAGCTCCGATTTGGACCTGGGGGAAAAACTGTTTTTT; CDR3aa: CASSSDLDLGEKLFF
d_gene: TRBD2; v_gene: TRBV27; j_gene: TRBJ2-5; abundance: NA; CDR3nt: TGTGCCAGCAGTTACAGCGGGAGGGAGGAAGAGACCCAGTACTTC; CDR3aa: CASSYSGREEETQYF
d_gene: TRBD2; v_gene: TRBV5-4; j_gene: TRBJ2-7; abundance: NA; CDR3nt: TGTGCCAGCAGCCTAAGGACTAGCGGGCCCTCCTACGAGCAGTACTTC; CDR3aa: CASSLRTSGPSYEQYF
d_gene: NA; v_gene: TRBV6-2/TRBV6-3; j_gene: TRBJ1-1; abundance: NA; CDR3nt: TGTGCCAGCAGTTCATACCGGGCCCCGGGTCGTCAGGGCACTGAAGCTTTCTTT; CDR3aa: CASSSYRAPGRQGTEAFF
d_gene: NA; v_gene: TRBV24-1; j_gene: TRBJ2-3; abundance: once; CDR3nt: TGTGCCACCAGTGGGGGGGCCTTCACAGATACGCAGTATTTT; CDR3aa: CATSGGAFTDTQYF
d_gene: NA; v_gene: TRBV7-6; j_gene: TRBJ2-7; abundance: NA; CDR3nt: TGTGCCAGCAGCTTAGATACTAGATCCTACGAGCAGTACTTC; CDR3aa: CASSLDTRSYEQYF
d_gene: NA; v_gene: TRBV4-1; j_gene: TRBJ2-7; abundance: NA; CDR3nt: TGCGCCAGCAGCCAAGCAGATCACAGGGACGACGAGCAGTACTTC; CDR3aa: CASSQADHRDDEQYF
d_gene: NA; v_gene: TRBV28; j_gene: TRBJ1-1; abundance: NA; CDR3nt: TGTGCCAGCAGTTTACCCAGCGCAGGTGTAAACACTGAAGCTTTCTTT; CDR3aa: CASSLPSAGVNTEAFF
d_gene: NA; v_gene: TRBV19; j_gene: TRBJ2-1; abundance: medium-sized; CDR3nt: TGTGCCAGTAGTATTACGGGGATCAATGAGCAGTTCTTC; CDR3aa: CASSITGINEQFF
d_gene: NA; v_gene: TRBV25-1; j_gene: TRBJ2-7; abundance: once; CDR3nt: TGTGCCAGCAGTGGGGGGGACAAGTTCTACGAGCAGTACTTC; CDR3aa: CASSGGDKFYEQYF
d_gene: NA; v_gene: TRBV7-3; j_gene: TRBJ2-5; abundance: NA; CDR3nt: TGTGCCAGCAGCTTAAGTAGAGGGCATGGGGAGACCCAGTACTTC; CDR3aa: CASSLSRGHGETQYF
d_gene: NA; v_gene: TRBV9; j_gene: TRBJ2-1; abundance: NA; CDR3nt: TGTGCCAGCAGCGTAGAGGCATACAATGAGCAGTTCTTC; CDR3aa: CASSVEAYNEQFF
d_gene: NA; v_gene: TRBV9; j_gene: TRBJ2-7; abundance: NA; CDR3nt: TGTGCCAGCAGCGGAGGGGGTACTTACGAGCAGTACTTC; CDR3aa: CASSGGGTYEQYF
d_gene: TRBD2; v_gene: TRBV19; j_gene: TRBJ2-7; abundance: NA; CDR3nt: TGTGCCAGTAGTAGCGGGAGCAATCCCTCCTACGAGCAGTACTTC; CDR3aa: CASSSGSNPSYEQYF
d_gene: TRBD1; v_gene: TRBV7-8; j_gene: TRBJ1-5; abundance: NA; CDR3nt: TGTGCCAGCAGCTTAGACGGACAGGGGGCGTTGGGTAATCAGCCCCAGCATTTT; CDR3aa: CASSLDGQGALGNQPQHF
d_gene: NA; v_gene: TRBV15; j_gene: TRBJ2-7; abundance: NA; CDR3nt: TGTGCCACCAGCAGAGATCCCATGAACTCCTACGAGCAGTACTTC; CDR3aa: CATSRDPMNSYEQYF
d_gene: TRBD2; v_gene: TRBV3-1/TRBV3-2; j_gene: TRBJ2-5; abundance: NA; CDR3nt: TGTGCCAGCAGCCGGGCTAGCGGGTGGGAGACCCAGTACTTC; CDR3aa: CASSRASGWETQYF
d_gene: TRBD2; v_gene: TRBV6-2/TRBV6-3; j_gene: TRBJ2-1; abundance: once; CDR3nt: TGTGCCAGCAGTCCCCTTAGCGGGAGCTCCTACAATGAGCAGTTCTTC; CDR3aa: CASSPLSGSSYNEQFF
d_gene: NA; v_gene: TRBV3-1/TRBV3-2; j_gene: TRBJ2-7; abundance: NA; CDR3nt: TGTGCCAGCAGCCCCCGCACTAGGTCGTACGAGCAGTACTTC; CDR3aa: CASSPRTRSYEQYF
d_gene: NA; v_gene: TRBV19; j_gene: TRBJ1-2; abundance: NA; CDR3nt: TGTGCCAGTAGTCCCCCCCAGGGAGTTCTATTATCCTATGGCTACACCTTC; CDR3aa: CASSPPQGVLLSYGYTF
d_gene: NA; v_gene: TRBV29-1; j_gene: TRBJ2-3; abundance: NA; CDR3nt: TGCAGCGTTGAATCCATCGGCCGCCATAGCACAGATACGCAGTATTTT; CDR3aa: CSVESIGRHSTDTQYF
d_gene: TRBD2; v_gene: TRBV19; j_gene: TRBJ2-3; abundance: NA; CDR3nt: TGTGCCAGTAATAAACTAGCGGGAGGGTTATCAGATACGCAGTATTTT; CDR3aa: CASNKLAGGLSDTQYF
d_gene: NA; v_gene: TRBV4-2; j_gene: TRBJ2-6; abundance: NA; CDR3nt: TGTGCCAGCAGCCCAACAGGGACTGGGGCCAACGTCCTGACTTTC; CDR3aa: CASSPTGTGANVLTF
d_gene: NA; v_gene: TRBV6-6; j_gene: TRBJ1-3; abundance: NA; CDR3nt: TGTGCCACCCACTCCGACCTCAGGGTGAGAAACACCATATATTTT; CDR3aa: CATHSDLRVRNTIYF
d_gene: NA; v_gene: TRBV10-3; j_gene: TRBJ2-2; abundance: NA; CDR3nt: TGTGCCATCAGTGTTCGGGGACCCAACACCGGGGAGCTGTTTTTT; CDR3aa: CAISVRGPNTGELFF
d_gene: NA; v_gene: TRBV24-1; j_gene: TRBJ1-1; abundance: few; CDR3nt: TGTGCCACCAGTAATGCAGGGAAAGGCACTGAAGCTTTCTTT; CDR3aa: CATSNAGKGTEAFF
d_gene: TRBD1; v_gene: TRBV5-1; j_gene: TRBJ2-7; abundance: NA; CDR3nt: TGCGCCAGCAGCCCAAGACAGGGCTACGAGCAGTACTTC; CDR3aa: CASSPRQGYEQYF
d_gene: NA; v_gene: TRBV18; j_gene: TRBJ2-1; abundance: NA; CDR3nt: TGTGCCAGCTCACCCGACGACAATGAGCAGTTCTTC; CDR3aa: CASSPDDNEQFF
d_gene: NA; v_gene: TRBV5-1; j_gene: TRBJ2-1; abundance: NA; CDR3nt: TGCGCCAGCACCCCCGGAGCGGCGGTCGAATACAATGAGCAGTTCTTC; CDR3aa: CASTPGAAVEYNEQFF
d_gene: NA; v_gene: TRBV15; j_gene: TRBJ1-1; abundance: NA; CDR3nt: TGTGCCACCAGCAGAGGTGGGCCGGATAGTCCTGAAGCTTTCTTT; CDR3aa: CATSRGGPDSPEAFF
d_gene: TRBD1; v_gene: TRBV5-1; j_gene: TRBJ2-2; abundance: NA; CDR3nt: TGCGCCAGCAGCTCAGGACAGGGAGGGAACACCGGGGAGCTGTTTTTT; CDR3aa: CASSSGQGGNTGELFF
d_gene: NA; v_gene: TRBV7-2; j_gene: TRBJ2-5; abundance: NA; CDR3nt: TGTGCCAGCAGAAAAGGAGGGGTGGAGACCCAGTACTTC; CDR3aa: CASRKGGVETQYF
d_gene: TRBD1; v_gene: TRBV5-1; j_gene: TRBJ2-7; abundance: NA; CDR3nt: TGCGCCAGCAGCTTTCCGGGACAGGGTTCCTACGAGCAGTACTTC; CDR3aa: CASSFPGQGSYEQYF
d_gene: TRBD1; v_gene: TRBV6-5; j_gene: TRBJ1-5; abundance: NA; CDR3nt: TGTGCCAGCAGCCCAGGACAGGGGCCGAATCAGCCCCAGCATTTT; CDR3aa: CASSPGQGPNQPQHF
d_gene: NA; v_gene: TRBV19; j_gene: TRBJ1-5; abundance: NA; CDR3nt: TGTGCCAGTAGTAAGCAGGATTGGAGCAATCAGCCCCAGCATTTT; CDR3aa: CASSKQDWSNQPQHF
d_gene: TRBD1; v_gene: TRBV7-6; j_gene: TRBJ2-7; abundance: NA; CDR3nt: TGTGCCAGCAGCTTAACGGGACAGGGATCGTACGAGCAGTACTTC; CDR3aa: CASSLTGQGSYEQYF
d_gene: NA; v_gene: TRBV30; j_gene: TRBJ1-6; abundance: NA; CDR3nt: TGTGCCTGGAGTGTGACGGGGGGGAATTCACCCCTCCACTTT; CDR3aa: CAWSVTGGNSPLHF
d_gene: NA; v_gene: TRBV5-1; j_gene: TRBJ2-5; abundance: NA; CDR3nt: TGCGCCAGCAGCTTGGAAGGGTTGGGGGCAGAGACCCAGTACTTC; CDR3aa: CASSLEGLGAETQYF
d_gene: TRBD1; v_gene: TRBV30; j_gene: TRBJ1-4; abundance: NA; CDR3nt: TGTGCCTGGAGTCGCGGGACAGGGCACGAAAAACTGTTTTTT; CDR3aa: CAWSRGTGHEKLFF
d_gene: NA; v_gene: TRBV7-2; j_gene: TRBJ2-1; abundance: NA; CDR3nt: TGTGCCAGCAGCCTCGGGACATACACCTACAATGAGCAGTTCTTC; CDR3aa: CASSLGTYTYNEQFF
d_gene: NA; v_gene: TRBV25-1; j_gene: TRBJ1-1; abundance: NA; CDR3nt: TGTGCCAGCAGTAGGGGTATAGAAGCTTTCTTT; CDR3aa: CASSRGIEAFF
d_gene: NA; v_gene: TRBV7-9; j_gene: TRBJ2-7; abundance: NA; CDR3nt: TGTGCCAGCAGCCCCCGCGTTCGAGCCTACGAGCAGTACTTC; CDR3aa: CASSPRVRAYEQYF
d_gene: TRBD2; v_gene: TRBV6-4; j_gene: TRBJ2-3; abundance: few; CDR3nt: TGTGCCAGCAGTGAAGCTAGCGGGAGCACAGATACGCAGTATTTT; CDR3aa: CASSEASGSTDTQYF
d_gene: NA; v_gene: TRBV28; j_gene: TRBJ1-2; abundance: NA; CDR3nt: TGTGCCAGCAGTTCCGCGGGGTACTATGGCTACACCTTC; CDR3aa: CASSSAGYYGYTF